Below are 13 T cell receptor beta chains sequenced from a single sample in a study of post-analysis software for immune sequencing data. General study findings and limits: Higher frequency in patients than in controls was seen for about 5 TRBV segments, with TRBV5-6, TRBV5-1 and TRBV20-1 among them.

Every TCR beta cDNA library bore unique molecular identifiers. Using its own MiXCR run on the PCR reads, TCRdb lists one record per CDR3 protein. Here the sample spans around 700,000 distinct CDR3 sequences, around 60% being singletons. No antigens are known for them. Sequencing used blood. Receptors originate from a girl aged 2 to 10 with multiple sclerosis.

This chain's CDR3 is CSVGTVGKNIQYF. In DNA, the CDR3 is TGCAGCGTGGGGACAGTGGGCAAAAACATTCAGTACTTC. V and J are TRBV29-1 and TRBJ2-4; 7 nucleotides match TRBD1. The CDR3 sequence is 13 residues long. V lost 6 bases, J lost 3 bases, and 5 bases stayed unmatched. In germline, CDR1 is SQVTM, CDR2 ANQGSEA.

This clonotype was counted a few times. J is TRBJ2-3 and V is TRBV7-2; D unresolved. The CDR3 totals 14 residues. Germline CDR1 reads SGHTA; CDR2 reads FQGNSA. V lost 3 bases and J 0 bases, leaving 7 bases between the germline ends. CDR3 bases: TGTGCCAGCAGCTTTCGATCTAGCACAGATACGCAGTATTTT. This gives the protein CASSFRSSTDTQYF. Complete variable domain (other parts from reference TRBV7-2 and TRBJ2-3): GAGVSQSPSNKVTEKGKDVELRCDPISGHTALYWYRQSLGQGLEFLIYFQGNSAPDKSGLPSDRFSAERTGGSVSTLTIQRTQQEDSAVYLCASSFRSSTDTQYFGPGTRLTVL.

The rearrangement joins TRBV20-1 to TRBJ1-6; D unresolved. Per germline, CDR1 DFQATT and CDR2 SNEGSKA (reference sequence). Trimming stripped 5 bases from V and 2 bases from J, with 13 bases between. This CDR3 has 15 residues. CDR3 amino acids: CSAHGGLAYNSPLHF. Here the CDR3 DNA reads TGCAGTGCTCACGGTGGGCTGGCCTATAATTCACCCCTCCACTTT.

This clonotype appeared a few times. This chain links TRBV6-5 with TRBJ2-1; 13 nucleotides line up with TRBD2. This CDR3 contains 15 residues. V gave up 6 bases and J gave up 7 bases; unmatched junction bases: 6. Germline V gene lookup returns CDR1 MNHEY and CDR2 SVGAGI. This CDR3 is CASSYGLAGANEQFF. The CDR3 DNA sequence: TGTGCCAGCAGCTACGGACTAGCGGGAGCAAATGAGCAGTTCTTC.

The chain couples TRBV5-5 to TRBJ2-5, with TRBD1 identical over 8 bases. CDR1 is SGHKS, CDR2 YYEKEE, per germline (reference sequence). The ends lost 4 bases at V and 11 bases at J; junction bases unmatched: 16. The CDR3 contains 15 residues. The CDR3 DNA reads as TGTGCCAGCAGCGCCGGACAGGGACCCTACAATGAGCAGTACTTC. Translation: CASSAGQGPYNEQYF.

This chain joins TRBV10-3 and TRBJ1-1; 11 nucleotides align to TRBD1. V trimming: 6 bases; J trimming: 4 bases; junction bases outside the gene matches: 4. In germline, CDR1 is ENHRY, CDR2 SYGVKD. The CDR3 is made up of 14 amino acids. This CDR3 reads CAISPGTGGTEAFF. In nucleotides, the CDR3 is TGTGCCATCAGCCCCGGGACAGGGGGCACTGAAGCTTTCTTT.

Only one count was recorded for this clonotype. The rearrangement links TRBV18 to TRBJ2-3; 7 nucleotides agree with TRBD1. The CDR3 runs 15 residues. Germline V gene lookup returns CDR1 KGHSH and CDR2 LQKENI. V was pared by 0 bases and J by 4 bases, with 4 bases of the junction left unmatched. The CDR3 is CASSPPGQQADTQYF. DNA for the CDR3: TGTGCCAGCTCACCACCGGGACAGCAAGCAGATACGCAGTATTTT.

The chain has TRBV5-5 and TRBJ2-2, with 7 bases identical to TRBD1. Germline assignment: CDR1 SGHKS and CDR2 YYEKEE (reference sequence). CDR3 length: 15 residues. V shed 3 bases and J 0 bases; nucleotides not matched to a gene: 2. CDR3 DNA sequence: TGTGCCAGCAGCTCGACAGGGTCGAACACCGGGGAGCTGTTTTTT. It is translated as CASSSTGSNTGELFF.

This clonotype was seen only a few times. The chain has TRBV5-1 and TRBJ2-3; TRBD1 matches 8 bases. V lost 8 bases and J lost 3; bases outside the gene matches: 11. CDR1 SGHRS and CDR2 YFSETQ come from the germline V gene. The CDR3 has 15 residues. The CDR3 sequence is CASPERDRRTDTQYF. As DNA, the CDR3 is TGCGCCAGTCCGGAACGGGACAGGCGAACAGATACGCAGTATTTT.

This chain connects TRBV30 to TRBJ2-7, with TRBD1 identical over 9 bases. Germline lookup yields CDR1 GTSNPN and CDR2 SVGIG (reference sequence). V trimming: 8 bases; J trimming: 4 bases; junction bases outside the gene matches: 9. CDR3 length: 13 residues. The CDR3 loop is CAAGQGVGYEQYF. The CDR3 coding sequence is TGTGCCGCGGGACAGGGCGTAGGATACGAGCAGTACTTC.

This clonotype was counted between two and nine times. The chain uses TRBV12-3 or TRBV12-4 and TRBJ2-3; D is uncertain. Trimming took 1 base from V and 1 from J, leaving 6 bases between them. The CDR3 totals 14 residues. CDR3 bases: TGTGCCAGCAGTTTAGGCATCGGCACAGATACGCAGTATTTT. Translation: CASSLGIGTDTQYF.

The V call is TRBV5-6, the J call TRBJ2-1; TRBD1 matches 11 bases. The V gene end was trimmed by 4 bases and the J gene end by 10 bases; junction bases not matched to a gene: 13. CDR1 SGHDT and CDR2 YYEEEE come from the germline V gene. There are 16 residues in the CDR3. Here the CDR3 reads CASSGMGQGEIDEQFF. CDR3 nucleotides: TGTGCCAGCAGCGGGATGGGACAGGGGGAGATCGACGAGCAGTTCTTC.

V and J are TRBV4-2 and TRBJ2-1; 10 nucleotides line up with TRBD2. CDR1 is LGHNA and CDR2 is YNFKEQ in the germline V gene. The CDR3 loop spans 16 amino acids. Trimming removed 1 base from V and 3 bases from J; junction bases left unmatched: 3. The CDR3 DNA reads TGTGCCAGCAGCCAAGGAGCGGGGGGGAACTACAATGAGCAGTTCTTC. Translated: CASSQGAGGNYNEQFF.